A single sample gave rise to the 10 T cell receptor beta chains below, sequenced in a study of blood T cell repertoires in COVID-19. The protocol was immunoSEQ multiplex PCR, while the TCRdb copy is restricted to in-frame clones and leaves out a portion. Among roughly 280,000 clones listed, about 88% were seen once. The sequencing input was peripheral blood. These receptors were obtained from a woman in her 30s with COVID-19, enrolled during active disease.

The chain combines TRBV9 with TRBJ1-2; TRBD1 agrees at 7 bases. After removal of 0 bases from V and 0 bases from J, the junction contained 2 bases not matched to a gene. CDR3 size: 15 residues. Germline V gives CDR1 SGDLS, CDR2 YYNGEE. The CDR3 bases are TGTGCCAGCAGCGTAGTCGGGACAGCTAACTATGGCTACACCTTC. This encodes CASSVVGTANYGYTF.

J is TRBJ2-1 and V is TRBV27; 16 positions match TRBD2. The CDR3 has 18 amino acids. J gave up 7 bases and V 5 bases, and 11 bases lay outside the gene matches. The germline CDR1 and CDR2 sequences are MNHEY and SMNVEV (reference sequence). The CDR3 protein is CASSLQRGTSGRGNEQFF. CDR3 coding DNA: TGTGCCAGCAGTCTCCAACGCGGGACTAGCGGGAGGGGTAATGAGCAGTTCTTC.

The chain recombines TRBV7-9 with TRBJ2-1, with 10 positions matching TRBD2. The V segment lost 4 bases and the J segment 12 bases; nucleotides outside the gene matches: 3. Per the germline V gene, CDR1 is SEHNR and CDR2 is FQNEAQ (reference sequence). CDR3 length: 12 residues. In DNA form, the CDR3 reads TGTGCCAGCAGCTCCTCTAGCGGGGGGCAGTTCTTC. Amino acids: CASSSSSGGQFF.

The chain uses TRBV28 and TRBJ2-7; 7 bases map to TRBD1. The CDR3 runs 15 residues. Unmatched junction bases numbered 5, after V lost 2 bases and J lost 1 base. The germline V gene has CDR1 MDHEN and CDR2 SYDVKM. The CDR3 region has the DNA TGTGCCAGCAGTTTACGCCCAGGGGGATCCTACGAGCAGTACTTC. It codes for CASSLRPGGSYEQYF.

The chain carries TRBV7-8 and TRBJ2-7; D not resolved. V was trimmed by 5 bases and J by 5 bases, leaving 10 bases between them. The CDR3 is made up of 12 amino acids. CDR1 SGHVS and CDR2 FQNEAQ come from the germline V gene. The CDR3 spells CASSPIVHEQYF. As DNA, the CDR3 is TGTGCCAGCAGCCCCATTGTCCACGAGCAGTACTTC.

The chain couples TRBV7-2 to TRBJ2-7; 12 nucleotides match TRBD2. In germline, CDR1 is SGHTA, CDR2 FQGNSA. The trim removed 1 base at V and 4 bases at J, leaving 11 bases unmatched. The length of the CDR3 is 18 residues. This chain's CDR3 is CASSLGLAGAISTYEQYF. Written as DNA, the CDR3 is TGTGCCAGCAGCTTAGGACTAGCGGGAGCTATATCGACATACGAGCAGTACTTC.

The chain recombines TRBV9 with TRBJ2-7; TRBD2 aligns across 8 bases. J lost 0 bases, V lost 0 bases, and 2 bases had no gene match. Germline V gene lookup returns CDR1 SGDLS and CDR2 YYNGEE. This CDR3 is built from 15 residues. This CDR3 is CASSVAGGGSYEQYF. In DNA form, the CDR3 reads TGTGCCAGCAGCGTAGCGGGAGGGGGCTCCTACGAGCAGTACTTC.

The rearrangement uses TRBV28 and TRBJ2-5, with 8 bases aligning to TRBD1. The V and J ends lost 2 bases and 5 bases, in that order; junction bases with no gene match: 4. There are 14 residues in the CDR3. CDR1 MDHEN and CDR2 SYDVKM come from the germline V gene. CDR3 DNA sequence: TGTGCCAGCAGTTTAGCAGGGGGCCTCGAGACCCAGTACTTC. Translated: CASSLAGGLETQYF. The complete variable domain, with remaining parts taken from reference TRBV28 and TRBJ2-5, reads DVKVTQSSRYLVKRTGEKVFLECVQDMDHENMFWYRQDPGLGLRLIYFSYDVKMKEKGDIPEGYSVSREKKERFSLILESASTNQTSMYLCASSLAGGLETQYFGPGTRLLVL.

The gene calls are TRBV2 and TRBJ2-6; 7 bases match TRBD1. CDR1 is SNHLY, CDR2 FYNNEI, per germline. CDR3 length equals 15 residues. V shed 4 bases and J 3 bases; nucleotides not matched to a gene: 3. CDR3 bases: TGTGCCAGCAGTGTGACAGGGTTTGGGGCCAACGTCCTGACTTTC. This codes for CASSVTGFGANVLTF.

The chain is built from TRBV28 and TRBJ1-4, with D possibly TRBD1 on 6 matching bases. Trimming pared 6 bases from V and 8 bases from J, leaving 19 bases between. Germline V gene data show CDR1 as MDHEN and CDR2 as SYDVKM. The CDR3 is 15 amino acids. CDR3 in DNA: TGTGCCAGCAGCAAAGGGGGGGGAGCGTTGGAAAAACTGTTTTTT. Translating gives CASSKGGGALEKLFF.